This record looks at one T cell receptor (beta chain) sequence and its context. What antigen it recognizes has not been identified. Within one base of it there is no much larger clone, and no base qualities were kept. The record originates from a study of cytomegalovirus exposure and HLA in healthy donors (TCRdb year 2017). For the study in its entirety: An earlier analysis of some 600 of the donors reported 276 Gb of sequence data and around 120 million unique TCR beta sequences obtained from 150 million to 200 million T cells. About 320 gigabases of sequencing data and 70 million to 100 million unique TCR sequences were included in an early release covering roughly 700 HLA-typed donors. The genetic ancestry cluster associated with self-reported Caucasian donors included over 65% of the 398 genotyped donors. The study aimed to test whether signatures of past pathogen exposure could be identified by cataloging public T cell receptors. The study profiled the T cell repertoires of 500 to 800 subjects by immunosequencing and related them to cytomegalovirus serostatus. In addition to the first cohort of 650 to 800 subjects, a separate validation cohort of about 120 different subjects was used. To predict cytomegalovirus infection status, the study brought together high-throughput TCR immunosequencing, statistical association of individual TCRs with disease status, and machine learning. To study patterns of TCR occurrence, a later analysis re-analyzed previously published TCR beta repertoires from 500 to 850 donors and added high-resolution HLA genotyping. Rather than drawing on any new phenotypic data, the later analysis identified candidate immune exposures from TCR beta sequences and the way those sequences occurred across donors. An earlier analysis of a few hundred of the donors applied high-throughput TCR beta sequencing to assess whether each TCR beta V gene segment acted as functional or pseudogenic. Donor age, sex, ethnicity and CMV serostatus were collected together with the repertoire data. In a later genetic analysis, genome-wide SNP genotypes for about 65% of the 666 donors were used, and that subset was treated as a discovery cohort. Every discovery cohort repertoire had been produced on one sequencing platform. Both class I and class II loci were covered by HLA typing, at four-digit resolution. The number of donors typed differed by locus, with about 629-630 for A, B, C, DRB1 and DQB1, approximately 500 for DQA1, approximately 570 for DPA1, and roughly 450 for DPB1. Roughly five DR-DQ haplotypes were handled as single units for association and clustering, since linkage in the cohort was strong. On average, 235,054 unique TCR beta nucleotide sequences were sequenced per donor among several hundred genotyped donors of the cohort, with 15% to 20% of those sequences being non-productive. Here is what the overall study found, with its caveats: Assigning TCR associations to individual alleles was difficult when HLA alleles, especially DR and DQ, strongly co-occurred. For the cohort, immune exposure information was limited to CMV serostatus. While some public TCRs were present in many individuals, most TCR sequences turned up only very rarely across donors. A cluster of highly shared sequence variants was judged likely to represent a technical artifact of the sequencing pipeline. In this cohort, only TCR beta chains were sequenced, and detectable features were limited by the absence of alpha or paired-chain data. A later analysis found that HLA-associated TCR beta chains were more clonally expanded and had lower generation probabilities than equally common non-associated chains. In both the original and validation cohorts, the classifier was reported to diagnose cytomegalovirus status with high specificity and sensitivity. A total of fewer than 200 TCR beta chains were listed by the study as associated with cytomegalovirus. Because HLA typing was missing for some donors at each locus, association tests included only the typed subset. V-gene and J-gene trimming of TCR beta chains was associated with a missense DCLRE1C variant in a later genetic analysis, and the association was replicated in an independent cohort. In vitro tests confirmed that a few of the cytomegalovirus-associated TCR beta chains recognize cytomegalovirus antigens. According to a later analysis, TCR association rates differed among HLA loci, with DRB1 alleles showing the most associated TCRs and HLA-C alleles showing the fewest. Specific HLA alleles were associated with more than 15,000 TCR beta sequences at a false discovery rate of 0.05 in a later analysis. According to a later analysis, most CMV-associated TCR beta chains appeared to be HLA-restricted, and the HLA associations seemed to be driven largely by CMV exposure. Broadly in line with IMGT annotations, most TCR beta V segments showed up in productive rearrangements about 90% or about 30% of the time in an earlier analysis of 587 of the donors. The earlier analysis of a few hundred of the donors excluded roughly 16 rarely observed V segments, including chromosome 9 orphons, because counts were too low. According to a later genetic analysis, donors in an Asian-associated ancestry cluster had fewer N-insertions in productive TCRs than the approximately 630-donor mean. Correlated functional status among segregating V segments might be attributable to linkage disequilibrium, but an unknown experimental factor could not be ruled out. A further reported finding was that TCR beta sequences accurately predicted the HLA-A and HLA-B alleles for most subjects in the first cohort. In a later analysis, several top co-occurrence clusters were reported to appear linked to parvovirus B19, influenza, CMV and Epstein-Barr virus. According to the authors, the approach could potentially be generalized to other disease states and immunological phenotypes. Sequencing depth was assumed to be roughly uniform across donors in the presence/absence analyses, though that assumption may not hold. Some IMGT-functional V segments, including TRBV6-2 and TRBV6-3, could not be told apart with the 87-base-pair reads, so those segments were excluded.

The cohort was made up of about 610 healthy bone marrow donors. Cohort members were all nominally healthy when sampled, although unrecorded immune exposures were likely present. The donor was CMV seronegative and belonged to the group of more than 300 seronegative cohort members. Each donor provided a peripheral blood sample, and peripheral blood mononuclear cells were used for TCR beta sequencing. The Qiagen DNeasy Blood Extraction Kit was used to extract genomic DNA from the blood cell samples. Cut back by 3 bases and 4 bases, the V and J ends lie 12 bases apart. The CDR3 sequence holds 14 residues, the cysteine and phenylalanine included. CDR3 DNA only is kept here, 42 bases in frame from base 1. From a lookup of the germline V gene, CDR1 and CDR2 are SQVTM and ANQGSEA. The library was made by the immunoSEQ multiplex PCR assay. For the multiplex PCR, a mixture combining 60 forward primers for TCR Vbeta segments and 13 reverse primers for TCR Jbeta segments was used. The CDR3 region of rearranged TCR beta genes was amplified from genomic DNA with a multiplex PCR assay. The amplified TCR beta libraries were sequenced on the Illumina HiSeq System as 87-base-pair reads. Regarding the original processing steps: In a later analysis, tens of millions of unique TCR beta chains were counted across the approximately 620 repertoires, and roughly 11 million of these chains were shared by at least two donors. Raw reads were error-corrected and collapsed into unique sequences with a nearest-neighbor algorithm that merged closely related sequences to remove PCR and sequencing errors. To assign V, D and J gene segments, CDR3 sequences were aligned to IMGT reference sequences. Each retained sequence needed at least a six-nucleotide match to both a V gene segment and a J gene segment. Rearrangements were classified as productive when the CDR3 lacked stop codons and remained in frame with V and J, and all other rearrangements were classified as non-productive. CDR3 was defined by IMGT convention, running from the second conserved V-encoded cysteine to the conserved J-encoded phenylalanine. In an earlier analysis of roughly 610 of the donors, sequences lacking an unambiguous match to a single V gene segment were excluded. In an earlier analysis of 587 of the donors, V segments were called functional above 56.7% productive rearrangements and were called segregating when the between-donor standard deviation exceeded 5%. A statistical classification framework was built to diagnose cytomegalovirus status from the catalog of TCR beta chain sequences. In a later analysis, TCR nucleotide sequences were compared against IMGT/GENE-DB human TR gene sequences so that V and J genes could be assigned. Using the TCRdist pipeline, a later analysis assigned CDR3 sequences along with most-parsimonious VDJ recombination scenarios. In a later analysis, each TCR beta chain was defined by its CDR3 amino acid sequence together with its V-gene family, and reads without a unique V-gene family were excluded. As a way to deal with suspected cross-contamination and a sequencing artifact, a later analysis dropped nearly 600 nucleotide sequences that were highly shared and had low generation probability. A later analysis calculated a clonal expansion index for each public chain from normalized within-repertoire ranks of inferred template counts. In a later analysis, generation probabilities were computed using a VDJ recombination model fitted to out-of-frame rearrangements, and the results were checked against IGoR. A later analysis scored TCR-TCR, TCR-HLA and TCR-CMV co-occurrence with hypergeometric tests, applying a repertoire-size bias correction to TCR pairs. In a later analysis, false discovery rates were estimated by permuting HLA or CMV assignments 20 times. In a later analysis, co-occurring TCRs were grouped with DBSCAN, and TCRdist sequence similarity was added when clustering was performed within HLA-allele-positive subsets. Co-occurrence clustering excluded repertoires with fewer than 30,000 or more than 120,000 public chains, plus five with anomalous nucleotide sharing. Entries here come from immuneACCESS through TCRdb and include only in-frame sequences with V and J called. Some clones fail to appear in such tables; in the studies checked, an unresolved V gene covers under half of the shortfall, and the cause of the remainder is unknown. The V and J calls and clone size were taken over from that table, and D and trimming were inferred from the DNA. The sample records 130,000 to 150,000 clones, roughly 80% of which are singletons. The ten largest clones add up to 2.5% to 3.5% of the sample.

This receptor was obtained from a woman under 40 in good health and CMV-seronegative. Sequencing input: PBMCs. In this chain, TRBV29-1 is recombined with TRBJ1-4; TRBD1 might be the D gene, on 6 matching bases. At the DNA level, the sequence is TGCAGCGTTGATAAGGGGGAAGGTAATGAAAAACTGTTTTTT. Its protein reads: CSVDKGEGNEKLFF.